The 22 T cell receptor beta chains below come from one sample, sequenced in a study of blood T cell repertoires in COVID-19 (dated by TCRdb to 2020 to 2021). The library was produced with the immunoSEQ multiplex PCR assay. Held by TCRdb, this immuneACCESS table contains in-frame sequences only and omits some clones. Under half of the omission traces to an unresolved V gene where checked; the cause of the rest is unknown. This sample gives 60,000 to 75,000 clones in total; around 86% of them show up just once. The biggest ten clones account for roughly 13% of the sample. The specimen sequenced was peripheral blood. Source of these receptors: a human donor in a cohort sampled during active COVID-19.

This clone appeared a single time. The CDR3 sequence: CSVEGLVGQTEAFF. The CDR3 coding sequence is TGCAGCGTTGAAGGGCTGGTGGGGCAAACTGAAGCTTTCTTT. V usage is TRBV29-1 and J usage is TRBJ1-1; D is possibly TRBD1 (5 bases). Germline V gives CDR1 SQVTM, CDR2 ANQGSEA. The CDR3 has 14 residues. V was pared by 1 base and J by 5 bases, with 14 bases between.

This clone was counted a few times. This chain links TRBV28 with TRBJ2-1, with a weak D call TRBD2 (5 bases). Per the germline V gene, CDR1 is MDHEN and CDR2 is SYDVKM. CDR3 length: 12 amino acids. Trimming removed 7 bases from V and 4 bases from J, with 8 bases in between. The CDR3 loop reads CASKPGYNEQFF. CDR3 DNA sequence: TGTGCCAGCAAACCGGGGTACAATGAGCAGTTCTTC.

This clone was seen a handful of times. The DNA for the CDR3 is TGCGCCAGCAGCCAAGGGGCTTGGCAGGGTGATGGCTACACCTTC. This sequence encodes CASSQGAWQGDGYTF. This sequence joins TRBV4-1 and TRBJ1-2; D may be TRBD1 (5 bases). CDR3 length equals 15 residues. Germline CDR1 and CDR2: MGHRA and YSYEKL. V lost 1 base and J lost 6, with 15 bases in between.

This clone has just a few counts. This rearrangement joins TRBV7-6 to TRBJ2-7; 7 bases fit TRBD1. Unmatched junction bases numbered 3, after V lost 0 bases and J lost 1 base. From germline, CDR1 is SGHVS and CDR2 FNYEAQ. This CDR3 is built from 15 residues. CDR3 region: CASSLAGDSSYEQYV. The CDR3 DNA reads TGTGCCAGCAGCTTAGCCGGGGACAGTTCCTACGAGCAGTACGTC.

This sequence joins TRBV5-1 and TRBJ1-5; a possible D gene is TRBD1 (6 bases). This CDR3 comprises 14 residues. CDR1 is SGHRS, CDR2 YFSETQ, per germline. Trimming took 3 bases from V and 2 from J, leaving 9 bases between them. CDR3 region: CASSSGVGNQPQHF. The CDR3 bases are TGCGCCAGCAGCTCAGGGGTTGGCAATCAGCCCCAGCATTTT.

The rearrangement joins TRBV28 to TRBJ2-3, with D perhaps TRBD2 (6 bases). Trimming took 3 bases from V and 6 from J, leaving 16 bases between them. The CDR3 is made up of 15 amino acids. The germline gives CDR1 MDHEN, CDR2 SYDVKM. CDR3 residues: CASSFPRGDPDTQYF. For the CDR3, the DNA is TGTGCCAGCAGTTTTCCACGCGGGGACCCGGATACGCAGTATTTT.

This chain's CDR3 is CASSLGTSGVGEQFF. CDR3 nucleotides: TGTGCCAGTAGTCTGGGGACTAGCGGGGTTGGTGAGCAGTTCTTC. This sequence joins TRBV19 and TRBJ2-1, with 13 bases fitting TRBD2. CDR1 is LNHDA, CDR2 SQIVND, per germline (reference sequence). The CDR3 is made up of 15 amino acids. Germline trimming cut 5 bases from V and 9 bases from J; bases unmatched to any gene: 7.

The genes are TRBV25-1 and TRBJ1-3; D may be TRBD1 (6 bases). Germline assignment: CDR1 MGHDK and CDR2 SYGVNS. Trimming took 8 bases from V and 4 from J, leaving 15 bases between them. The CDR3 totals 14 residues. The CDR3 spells CASVGGLLGNTIYF. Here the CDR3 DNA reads TGTGCCAGCGTCGGGGGGCTATTGGGAAACACCATATATTTT.

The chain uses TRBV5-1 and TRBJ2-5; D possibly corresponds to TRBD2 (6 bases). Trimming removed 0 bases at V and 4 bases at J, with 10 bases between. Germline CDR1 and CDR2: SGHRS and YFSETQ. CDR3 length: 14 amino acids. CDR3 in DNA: TGCGCCAGCAGCTTGGGGGCGGGGAGAGAGACCCAGTACTTC. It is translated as CASSLGAGRETQYF.

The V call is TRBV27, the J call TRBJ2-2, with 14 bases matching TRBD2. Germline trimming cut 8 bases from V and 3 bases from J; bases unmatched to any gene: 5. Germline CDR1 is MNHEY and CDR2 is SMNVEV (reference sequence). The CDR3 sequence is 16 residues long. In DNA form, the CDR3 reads TGTGCCAGCCGACTAGCGGGGGGGCTGGACACCGGGGAGCTGTTTTTT. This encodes CASRLAGGLDTGELFF.

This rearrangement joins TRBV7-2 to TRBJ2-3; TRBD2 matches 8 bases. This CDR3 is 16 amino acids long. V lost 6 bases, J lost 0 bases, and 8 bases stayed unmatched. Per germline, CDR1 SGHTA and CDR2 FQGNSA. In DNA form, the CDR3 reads TGTGCCAGCAGTCGGCGGGGGGCTCCTAGCACAGATACGCAGTATTTT. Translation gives CASSRRGAPSTDTQYF.

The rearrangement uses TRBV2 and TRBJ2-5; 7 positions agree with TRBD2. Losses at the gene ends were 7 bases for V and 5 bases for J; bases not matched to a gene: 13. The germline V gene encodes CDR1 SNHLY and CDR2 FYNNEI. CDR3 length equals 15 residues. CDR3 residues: CASTSQTQGGETQYF. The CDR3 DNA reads TGTGCCAGCACCTCTCAGACCCAGGGAGGGGAGACCCAGTACTTC.

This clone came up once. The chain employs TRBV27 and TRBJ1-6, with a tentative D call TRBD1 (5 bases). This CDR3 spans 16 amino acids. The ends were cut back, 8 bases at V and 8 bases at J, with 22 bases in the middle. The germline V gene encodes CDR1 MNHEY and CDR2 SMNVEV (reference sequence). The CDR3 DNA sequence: TGTGCCAGCGGGGTCCTCAGGGCGTTGAAGGATTCACCCCTCCACTTT. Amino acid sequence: CASGVLRALKDSPLHF.

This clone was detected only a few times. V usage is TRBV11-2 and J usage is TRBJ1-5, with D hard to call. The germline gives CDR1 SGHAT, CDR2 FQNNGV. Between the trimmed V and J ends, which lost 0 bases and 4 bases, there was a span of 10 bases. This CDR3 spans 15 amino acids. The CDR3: CASSLEYSDNQPQHF. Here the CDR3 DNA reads TGTGCCAGCAGCTTAGAATATTCAGATAATCAGCCCCAGCATTTT.

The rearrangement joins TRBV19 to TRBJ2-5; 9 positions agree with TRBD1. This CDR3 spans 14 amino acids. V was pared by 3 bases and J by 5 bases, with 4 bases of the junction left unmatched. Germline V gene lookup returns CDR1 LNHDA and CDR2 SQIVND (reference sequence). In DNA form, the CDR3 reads TGTGCCAGTAGTATCACAGGGGGCTTGGAGACCCAGTACTTC. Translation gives CASSITGGLETQYF.

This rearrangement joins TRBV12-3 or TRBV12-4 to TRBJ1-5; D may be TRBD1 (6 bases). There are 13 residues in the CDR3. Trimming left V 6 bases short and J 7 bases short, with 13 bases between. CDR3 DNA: TGTGCCAGCAGGACAGGAAGAACACAGCCCCAGCATTTT. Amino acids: CASRTGRTQPQHF.

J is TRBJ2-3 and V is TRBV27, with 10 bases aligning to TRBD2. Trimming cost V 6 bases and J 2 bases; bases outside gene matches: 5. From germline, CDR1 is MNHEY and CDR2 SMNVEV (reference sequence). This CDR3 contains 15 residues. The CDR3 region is CASRQGLAVTDTQYF. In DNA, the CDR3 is TGTGCCAGCAGACAAGGACTAGCGGTCACAGATACGCAGTATTTT.

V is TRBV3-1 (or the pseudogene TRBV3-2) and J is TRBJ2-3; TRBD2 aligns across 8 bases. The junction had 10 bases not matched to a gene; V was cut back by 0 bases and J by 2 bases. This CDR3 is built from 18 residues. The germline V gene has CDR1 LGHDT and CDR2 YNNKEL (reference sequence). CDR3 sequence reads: CASSQEWGSGALTDTQYF. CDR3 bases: TGTGCCAGCAGCCAAGAGTGGGGTAGCGGGGCACTCACAGATACGCAGTATTTT.

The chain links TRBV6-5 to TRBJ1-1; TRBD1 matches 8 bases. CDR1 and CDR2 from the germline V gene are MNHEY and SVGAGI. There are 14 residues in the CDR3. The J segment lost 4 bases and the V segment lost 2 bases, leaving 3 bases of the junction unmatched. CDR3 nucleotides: TGTGCCAGCAGTTACACGGACAGGGCCACTGAAGCTTTCTTT. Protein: CASSYTDRATEAFF.

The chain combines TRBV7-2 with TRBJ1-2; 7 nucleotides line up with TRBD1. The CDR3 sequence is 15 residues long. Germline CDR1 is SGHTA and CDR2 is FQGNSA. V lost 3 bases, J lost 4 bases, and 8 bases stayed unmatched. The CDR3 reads CASSLEGGLGYGYTF. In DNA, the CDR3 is TGTGCCAGCAGCTTGGAAGGGGGCCTAGGCTATGGCTACACCTTC.

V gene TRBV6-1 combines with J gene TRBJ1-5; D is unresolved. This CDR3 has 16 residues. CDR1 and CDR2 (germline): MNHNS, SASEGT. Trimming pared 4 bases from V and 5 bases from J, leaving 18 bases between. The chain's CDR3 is CASSAGRIGVHQPQHF. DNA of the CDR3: TGTGCCAGCAGTGCTGGGAGAATCGGGGTACATCAGCCCCAGCATTTT.

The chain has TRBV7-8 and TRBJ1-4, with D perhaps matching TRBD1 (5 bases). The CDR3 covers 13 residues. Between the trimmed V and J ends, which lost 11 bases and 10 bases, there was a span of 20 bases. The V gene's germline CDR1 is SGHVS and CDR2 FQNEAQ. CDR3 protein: CASRGYPASKLFF. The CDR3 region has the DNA TGTGCCTCCCGGGGGTACCCGGCCTCAAAACTGTTTTTT.